A selection of T cell receptor beta chains follows, all from one sample in a study of T cell responses to AZD1222 COVID-19 vaccine. TCRdb's copy holds only in-frame clones and misses some; the assay was immunoSEQ multiplex PCR. Among 150,000 to 200,000 clones, around 88% were seen once, and the ten largest hold 7.7%. Sequencing used peripheral blood, obtained on day 0 of AZD1222 vaccination. The receptors were gathered from an adult in good health. Each CDR3 is given with its conserved first and last residue. D genes are given only for firm matches. Rows may omit the clone size; those that give it use once, few, many or a size class.

V gene	clone size	D gene	J gene	CDR3 protein	CDR3 DNA
TRBV28	.	.	TRBJ1-5	CASSWGSRAGGPQHF	TGTGCCAGCAGTTGGGGGTCCCGAGCGGGGGGCCCCCAGCATTTT
TRBV6-5	once	.	TRBJ1-2	CASSYSRGNGYTF	TGTGCCAGCAGTTACTCTCGGGGAAATGGCTACACCTTC
TRBV7-6	.	TRBD2	TRBJ2-3	CASSLTSGGAQYF	TGTGCCAGCAGCTTAACTAGCGGGGGTGCGCAGTATTTT
TRBV10-1	.	TRBD1	TRBJ1-5	CASFTGAGQPQHF	TGCGCCAGCTTTACAGGGGCTGGGCAGCCCCAGCATTTT
TRBV27	.	.	TRBJ1-1	CASSFAGRAFF	TGTGCCAGCAGTTTCGCCGGGCGCGCTTTCTTT
TRBV2	.	.	TRBJ2-7	CASSDGRVGEQYF	TGTGCCAGCAGTGACGGCAGGGTGGGCGAGCAGTACTTC
TRBV30	.	.	TRBJ1-6	CAWSTGLSNSPLHF	TGTGCCTGGAGCACAGGGTTGAGTAATTCACCCCTCCACTTT
TRBV7-2	once	.	TRBJ1-6	CASSTDGNNSPLHF	TGTGCCAGCAGCACAGACGGCAATAATTCACCCCTCCACTTT
TRBV5-5	.	TRBD2	TRBJ2-1	CASSPIAGLVDEQFF	TGTGCCAGCAGCCCCATAGCGGGGTTAGTGGATGAGCAGTTCTTC
TRBV29-1	.	TRBD1	TRBJ1-3	CSADLTGDGNTIYF	TGCAGCGCCGACTTGACAGGGGACGGAAACACCATATATTTT
TRBV5-1	.	.	TRBJ1-2	CASSPYEGPADGYTF	TGCGCCAGCAGCCCTTACGAGGGCCCGGCGGATGGCTACACCTTC
TRBV7-9	.	.	TRBJ2-2	CASSFLGAGELFF	TGTGCCAGCAGCTTCTTGGGGGCCGGGGAGCTGTTTTTT
TRBV27	.	TRBD1	TRBJ1-2	CASSTGTGVGYGYTF	TGTGCCAGCAGTACTGGAACAGGGGTGGGGTATGGCTACACCTTC
TRBV15	.	.	TRBJ2-3	CATSEFTDTQYF	TGTGCCACCAGCGAATTCACAGATACGCAGTATTTT
TRBV5-1	once	TRBD1	TRBJ1-2	CASSGGDRNYGYTF	TGCGCCAGCAGCGGGGGGGACAGAAACTATGGCTACACCTTC
TRBV2	.	TRBD1	TRBJ1-5	CASSEGQGGQPQHF	TGTGCCAGCAGTGAAGGCCAGGGGGGTCAGCCCCAGCATTTT
TRBV5-5	.	.	TRBJ1-3	CASSLDGDSGNTIYF	TGTGCCAGCAGCCTGGACGGCGACTCTGGAAACACCATATATTTT
TRBV7-3	once	.	TRBJ2-2	CASSLTSQGGTGELFF	TGTGCCAGCAGCCTAACCTCACAGGGAGGCACCGGGGAGCTGTTTTTT
TRBV6-5	.	TRBD1	TRBJ1-6	CASSLDRGWAPLHF	TGTGCCAGCAGCCTGGACAGGGGTTGGGCACCCCTCCACTTT
TRBV5-1	.	TRBD1	TRBJ2-1	CASSSTGGASNEQFF	TGCGCCAGCAGCTCAACAGGGGGCGCTTCCAATGAGCAGTTCTTC
TRBV6-4	.	.	TRBJ2-3	CASSGPPGLDTQYF	TGTGCCAGCAGTGGACCTCCCGGGTTGGATACGCAGTATTTT
TRBV6-6	.	TRBD1	TRBJ1-6	CASSTGTGGYNSPLHF	TGTGCCAGCAGTACCGGGACAGGGGGATATAATTCACCCCTCCACTTT
TRBV19	.	TRBD1	TRBJ1-1	CASNPGQGYSTEAFF	TGTGCCAGTAACCCGGGACAGGGTTATAGCACTGAAGCTTTCTTT
TRBV5-1	.	.	TRBJ2-2	CASSLEQGMAGELFF	TGCGCCAGCAGCTTGGAACAGGGAATGGCCGGGGAGCTGTTTTTT
TRBV2	.	.	TRBJ2-1	CASRARQAVLHEQFF	TGTGCCAGCAGGGCGCGCCAGGCAGTATTACATGAGCAGTTCTTC
TRBV25-1	.	.	TRBJ1-1	CASRGRANTEAFF	TGTGCCAGCAGAGGCCGGGCAAACACTGAAGCTTTCTTT
TRBV5-4	.	.	TRBJ1-4	CASRPGPRNEKLFF	TGTGCCAGCAGACCGGGACCGAGAAATGAAAAACTGTTTTTT
TRBV5-6	once	.	TRBJ1-1	CASSWTPNTEAFF	TGTGCCAGCAGCTGGACACCGAACACTGAAGCTTTCTTT
TRBV2	.	TRBD1	TRBJ2-2	CASRAQGETGELFF	TGTGCCAGCAGAGCTCAGGGGGAGACCGGGGAGCTGTTTTTT
TRBV6-5	.	TRBD1	TRBJ2-7	CASSSPGQGFEQYF	TGTGCCAGCAGCTCACCCGGACAGGGTTTCGAGCAGTACTTC
TRBV7-9	once	.	TRBJ1-5	CASSITGNSNQPQHF	TGTGCCAGCAGTATCACAGGGAATAGCAATCAGCCCCAGCATTTT
TRBV7-6	.	.	TRBJ2-2	CASSLVRGSGELFF	TGTGCCAGCAGCTTAGTCCGAGGTTCGGGGGAGCTGTTTTTT
TRBV5-5	.	.	TRBJ2-3	CASSFLGASTDTQYF	TGTGCCAGCAGCTTCCTCGGGGCGAGCACAGATACGCAGTATTTT
TRBV5-6	.	TRBD1	TRBJ1-4	CASSWGTGGPNEKLFF	TGTGCCAGCAGCTGGGGGACAGGGGGCCCTAATGAAAAACTGTTTTTT
TRBV10-3	.	.	TRBJ1-5	CAINNRGGNQPQHF	TGTGCCATCAATAATAGGGGTGGCAATCAGCCCCAGCATTTT
TRBV6-5	.	.	TRBJ1-2	CASSYSHGGYTF	TGTGCCAGCAGTTACTCGCACGGGGGCTACACCTTC
TRBV5-5	.	.	TRBJ2-7	CASSYEGSPYEQYF	TGTGCCAGCAGCTACGAGGGGTCCCCCTACGAGCAGTACTTC
TRBV30	.	.	TRBJ1-2	CASGDGYTF	TGTGCCTCGGGAGATGGCTACACCTTC
TRBV11-2	once	TRBD2	TRBJ2-7	CASSLEFGGGYEQYF	TGTGCCAGCAGCTTAGAATTCGGCGGGGGGTACGAGCAGTACTTC
TRBV27	.	.	TRBJ2-2	CATGLWGTGELFF	TGTGCCACTGGGCTCTGGGGAACCGGGGAGCTGTTTTTT
TRBV9	.	.	TRBJ2-2	CASSVEGSGTGELFF	TGTGCCAGCAGCGTAGAGGGGAGTGGGACCGGGGAGCTGTTTTTT
TRBV6-5	.	TRBD2	TRBJ2-7	CASRAGLAYEQYF	TGTGCCAGCAGGGCGGGACTAGCCTACGAGCAGTACTTC
TRBV10-1	once	.	TRBJ2-4	CASSESFGGGADIQYF	TGCGCCAGCAGTGAGTCGTTTGGAGGGGGAGCGGACATTCAGTACTTC
TRBV12-5	.	.	TRBJ1-5	CASINQPQHF	TGTGCTAGTATTAATCAGCCCCAGCATTTT
TRBV5-1	.	.	TRBJ2-2	CASSLEQPLNTGELFF	TGCGCCAGCAGCTTGGAACAGCCCTTGAACACCGGGGAGCTGTTTTTT
TRBV19	.	.	TRBJ1-6	CASSFGQSYNSPLHF	TGTGCCAGTAGTTTCGGACAAAGCTATAATTCACCCCTCCACTTT
TRBV7-9	once	TRBD2	TRBJ2-5	CASPPSGGYQETQYF	TGTGCCAGCCCACCCTCCGGGGGGTACCAAGAGACCCAGTACTTC
TRBV2	.	.	TRBJ1-6	CASSVIGLNSPLHF	TGTGCCAGCAGTGTTATAGGGCTAAATTCACCCCTCCACTTT
TRBV2	.	.	TRBJ1-2	CASSFQDNYGYTF	TGTGCCAGCAGTTTTCAGGATAACTATGGCTACACCTTC
TRBV7-6	.	.	TRBJ1-1	CASTPLFWDGDTEAFF	TGTGCCAGCACCCCGCTATTTTGGGATGGGGACACTGAAGCTTTCTTT
TRBV2	.	.	TRBJ1-3	CASLDSRNFAIYF	TGTGCCAGCCTAGACAGCCGAAACTTCGCCATATATTTT
TRBV6-2/TRBV6-3	.	.	TRBJ2-7	CASSYLNPSSYEQYF	TGTGCCAGCAGTTACCTTAATCCGTCCTCCTACGAGCAGTACTTC
TRBV6-5	.	.	TRBJ1-1	CASSLRDGGAFF	TGTGCCAGCAGCCTAAGGGACGGAGGAGCTTTCTTT
TRBV5-1	.	TRBD1	TRBJ1-5	CASSFGTGLGQPQHF	TGCGCCAGCAGCTTTGGGACAGGGTTAGGGCAGCCCCAGCATTTT